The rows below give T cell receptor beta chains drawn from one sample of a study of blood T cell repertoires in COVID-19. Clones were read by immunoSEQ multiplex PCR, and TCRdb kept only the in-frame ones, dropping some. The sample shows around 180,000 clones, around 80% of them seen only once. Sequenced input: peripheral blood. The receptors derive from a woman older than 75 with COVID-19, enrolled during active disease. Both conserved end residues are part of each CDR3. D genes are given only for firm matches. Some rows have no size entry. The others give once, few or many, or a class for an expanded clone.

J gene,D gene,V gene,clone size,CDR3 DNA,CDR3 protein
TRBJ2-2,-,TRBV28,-,TGTGCCAGCAGTTTCGGAAGGGAGTACACCGGGGAGCTGTTTTTT,CASSFGREYTGELFF
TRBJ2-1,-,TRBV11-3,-,TGTGCCAGCAGCTTACGCAGATCTTCCTACAATGAGCAGTTCTTC,CASSLRRSSYNEQFF
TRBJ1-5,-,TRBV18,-,TGTGCCAGCTCACCATCAGGGCCCAGCAATCAGCCCCAGCATTTT,CASSPSGPSNQPQHF
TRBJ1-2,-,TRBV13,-,TGTGCCAGCAGCTTAAAGACAGGATTTGGCTACACCTTC,CASSLKTGFGYTF
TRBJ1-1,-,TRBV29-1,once,TGCAGCGTTGGCCATGGGGCCACTGAAGCTTTCTTT,CSVGHGATEAFF
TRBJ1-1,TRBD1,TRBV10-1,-,TGCGCCAGCAACCAACAGGGGGTAGGGAACACTGAAGCTTTCTTT,CASNQQGVGNTEAFF
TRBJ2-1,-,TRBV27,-,TGTGCCAGCAGTTTGATAGGACTACACGCCTACAATGAGCAGTTCTTC,CASSLIGLHAYNEQFF
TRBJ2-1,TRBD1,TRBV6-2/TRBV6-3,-,TGTGCCAGCAGTCTTGGACCAGACAGGGGTTACGGCGATGAGCAGTTCTTC,CASSLGPDRGYGDEQFF
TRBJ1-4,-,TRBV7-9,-,TGTGCCAGCAGCTTAGTCTCGGGTGGAAAACTGTTTTTT,CASSLVSGGKLFF
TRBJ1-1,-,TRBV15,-,TGTGCCACCAGCAGTACAGGGAATAGGAACACTGAAGCTTTCTTT,CATSSTGNRNTEAFF
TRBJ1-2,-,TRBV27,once,TGTGCCAGCAGTAGAAGGGGCACAGGGTGGGGAACCTTC,CASSRRGTGWGTF
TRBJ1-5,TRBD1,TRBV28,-,TGTGCCAGCAGTTTTGGGCCAGGGGGTCAGCCCCAGCATTTT,CASSFGPGGQPQHF
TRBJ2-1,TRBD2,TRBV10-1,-,TGCGCCAGCAGTCAATACCCGACTAGCGGGACCTACAATGAGCAGTTCTTC,CASSQYPTSGTYNEQFF
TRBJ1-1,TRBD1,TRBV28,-,TGTGCCAGCAGTTCCGGACAGGGGGGTCTAGCTTTCTTT,CASSSGQGGLAFF
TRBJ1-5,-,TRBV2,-,TGTGCCAAACAGGGTGAAGGCGATCAGCCCCAGCATTTT,CAKQGEGDQPQHF
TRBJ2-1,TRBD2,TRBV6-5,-,TGTGCCAGCAGCCTTAGCGGGAGGGCCTTTGAGCAGTTCTTC,CASSLSGRAFEQFF
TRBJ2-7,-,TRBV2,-,TGTGCCAGCAGACTAGCTAGCGAGCAGTACTTC,CASRLASEQYF
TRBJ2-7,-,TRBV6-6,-,TGTGCCAGCAGTTTCCTTGCGGGCGGAACCTACGAGCAGTACTTC,CASSFLAGGTYEQYF
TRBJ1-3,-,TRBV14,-,TGTGCCAGCAGCCTACAGCTTTCCTCTGGAAACACCATATATTTT,CASSLQLSSGNTIYF
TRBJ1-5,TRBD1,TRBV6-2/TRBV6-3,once,TGTGCCAGCAGTGACCCCGACAGGGGAGGTCAGCCCCAGCATTTT,CASSDPDRGGQPQHF
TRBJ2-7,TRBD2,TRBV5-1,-,TGCGCCAGCACCTCCCAGCGGGGGACCTACGAGCAGTACTTC,CASTSQRGTYEQYF
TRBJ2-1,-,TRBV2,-,TGTGCCAGCCAAACCTCCGGGGGTGAGCAGTTCTTC,CASQTSGGEQFF
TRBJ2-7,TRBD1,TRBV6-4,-,TGTGCCAGCAGTGACGGGGGACAGGGGGCATTTGACTACGAGCAGTACTTC,CASSDGGQGAFDYEQYF
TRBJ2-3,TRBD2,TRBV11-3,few,TGTGCCAGCAGCTCTGGGACTAGCGGGAACGGAGATACGCAGTATTTT,CASSSGTSGNGDTQYF
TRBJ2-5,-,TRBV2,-,TGTGCCAGCAGCAGGGACCAAGAGACCCAGTACTTC,CASSRDQETQYF
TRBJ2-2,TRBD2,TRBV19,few,TGTGCCAGTAGTTCCCGACTAGCGGGGACCGGGGAGCTGTTTTTT,CASSSRLAGTGELFF
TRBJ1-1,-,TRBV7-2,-,TGTGCCAGCAGCTTTTACATGAACACTGAAGCTTTCTTT,CASSFYMNTEAFF
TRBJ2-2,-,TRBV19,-,TGTGCCAGTAGTAGTAGAACAGCCGGAGGTGCCGGGGAGCTGTTTTTT,CASSSRTAGGAGELFF
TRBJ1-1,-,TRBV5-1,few,TGCGCCAGCAGCTTGGGCAGGGTGAACACTGAAGCTTTCTTT,CASSLGRVNTEAFF
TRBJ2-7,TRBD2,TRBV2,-,TGTGCCAGCAGCGAAAGGCTAAGCGGGACCACCTACGAGCAGTACTTC,CASSERLSGTTYEQYF
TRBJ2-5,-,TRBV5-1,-,TGCGCCAGCAGCTTGGCGACAGCTCAAGAGACCCAGTACTTC,CASSLATAQETQYF
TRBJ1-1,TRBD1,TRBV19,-,TGTGCCAGTAGTACACCGGGACAGAAGAACACTGAAGCTTTCTTT,CASSTPGQKNTEAFF
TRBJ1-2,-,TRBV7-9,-,TGTGCCAGCAGCTTAGAACAGGGTTACGCTGGCTATGGCTACACCTTC,CASSLEQGYAGYGYTF
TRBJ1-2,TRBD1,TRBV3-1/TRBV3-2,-,TGTGCCAGCAGCCAAGGGGCACAGGGGGCGAGAGGCTACACCTTC,CASSQGAQGARGYTF
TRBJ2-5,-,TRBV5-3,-,TGTGCCAGAAGCTTGGGCAGCCAAGAGACCCAGTACTTC,CARSLGSQETQYF
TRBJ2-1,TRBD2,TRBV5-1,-,TGCGCCAGCAGCTTGGCGAGCGGGACCTACAATGAGCAGTTCTTC,CASSLASGTYNEQFF
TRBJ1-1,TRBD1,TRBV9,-,TGTGCCAGCAGCGTAGGGGCAGGGGGTGGGAACACTGAAGCTTTCTTT,CASSVGAGGGNTEAFF
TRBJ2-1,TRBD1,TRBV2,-,TGTGCCAGCAGTGAATGGACAGGGTTCACCTACAATGAGCAGTTCTTC,CASSEWTGFTYNEQFF
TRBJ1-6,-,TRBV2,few,TGTGCCTGGACGGGGGTTGGAGATTCACCCCTCCACTTT,CAWTGVGDSPLHF
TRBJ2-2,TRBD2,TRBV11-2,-,TGTGCCAGCAGCAAGACCGCGGGGGGCACCGGGGAGCTGTTTTTT,CASSKTAGGTGELFF
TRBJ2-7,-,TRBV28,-,TGTGCCAGCTCTACCGGGGATTACGAGCAGTACTTC,CASSTGDYEQYF
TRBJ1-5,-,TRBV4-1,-,TGCGCCAGCAGCCAAGGAGCGGGGTCTGGGCCCCAGCATTTT,CASSQGAGSGPQHF
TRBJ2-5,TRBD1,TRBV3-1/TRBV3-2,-,TGTGCCAGCAGCCAAGTTCATCGACAGGGCCATCAAGAGACCCAGTACTTC,CASSQVHRQGHQETQYF
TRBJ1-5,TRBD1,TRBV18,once,TGTGCCAGCTCATCGATCGGGACAGGGGATCAGCCCCAGCATTTT,CASSSIGTGDQPQHF
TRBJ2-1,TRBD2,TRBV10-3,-,TGTGCCTCAAGAGCGACTAGCGGAACTTACAATGAGCAGTTCTTC,CASRATSGTYNEQFF
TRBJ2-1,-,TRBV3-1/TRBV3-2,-,TGTGCCAGCAGCCAAAAGGGGGGGGGCCTACGGGACAATGAGCAGTTCTTC,CASSQKGGGLRDNEQFF
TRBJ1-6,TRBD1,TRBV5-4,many,TGTGCCAGCAGCTTGGACAGGGGAACTTCACCCCTCCACTTT,CASSLDRGTSPLHF
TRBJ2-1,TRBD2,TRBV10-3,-,TGTGCCATCAGTGATCCCCTCGGGACTAGCGGTTACAATGAGCAGTTCTTC,CAISDPLGTSGYNEQFF
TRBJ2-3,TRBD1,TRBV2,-,TGTGCCAGCATGGACAGGGGTTCGACAGATACGCAGTATTTT,CASMDRGSTDTQYF
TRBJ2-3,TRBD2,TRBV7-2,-,TGTGCCAGCAGCTTTACCACTCCCGGGACTAGCAGGTCGGGAGATACGCAGTATTTT,CASSFTTPGTSRSGDTQYF